This T cell receptor beta chain emerged from a study of CD8 T cells in ankylosing spondylitis. This clonotype was observed a few times. Its antigen remains unknown. Each CDR3 protein is one row after TCRdb ran MiXCR on the 5' RACE reads. The table lists 700,000 to 1,000,000 distinct CDR3 sequences, approximately 10% of them singletons. The study's findings and limits: A TCR beta motif of several highly homologous variants appeared characteristic of ankylosing spondylitis blood.

The receptor was isolated from a male donor with ankylosing spondylitis. The sequencing input was blood, either unsorted or a sorted T cell fraction (not recorded which).

CDR3 sequence reads: CATSTRGLHQPQHF. CDR3 DNA sequence: TGTGCCACCAGTACGAGAGGGTTACATCAGCCCCAGCATTTT. V gene TRBV15 combines with J gene TRBJ1-5, with D uncertain. The length of the CDR3 is 14 residues. Trimming removed 6 bases from V and 5 bases from J, with 14 bases in between. CDR1 LNHNV and CDR2 YYDKDF come from the germline V gene (reference sequence).